The 2 T cell receptor beta chains below were found in one sample sequenced in a study of early T cells in non-severe SARS-CoV-2 infection. TCRdb analysed the 5' RACE reads with MiXCR anew, one entry per CDR3 protein. The table shows fewer than 30,000 distinct CDR3 sequences, with roughly 5.6% occurring only once. The material sequenced was whole blood. The origin of the receptors is an adult who was a healthcare worker with PCR-confirmed SARS-CoV-2 infection or an uninfected control (not recorded which).

Many counts were recorded for this clonotype. V usage is TRBV6-5 and J usage is TRBJ2-7; 11 bases agree with TRBD2. The V gene end was trimmed by 0 bases and the J gene end by 9 bases; junction bases not matched to a gene: 19. In germline, CDR1 is MNHEY, CDR2 SVGAGI. The CDR3 covers 19 residues. The CDR3 region has the DNA TGTGCCAGCAGTTACTCGTATGACGCGACTAGCGGGATAGATCGAGGGCAGTACTTC. Its translation is CASSYSYDATSGIDRGQYF.

The rearrangement links TRBV28 to TRBJ2-7; 10 bases fit TRBD1. J gave up 3 bases and V 6 bases, and 11 bases lay outside the gene matches. The CDR3 sequence is 16 residues long. Germline values: CDR1 MDHEN, CDR2 SYDVKM. CDR3 DNA sequence: TGTGCCAGCAGCCTCCTCCCGGGACAGGGGAACTACGAGCAGTACTTC. Residues: CASSLLPGQGNYEQYF.